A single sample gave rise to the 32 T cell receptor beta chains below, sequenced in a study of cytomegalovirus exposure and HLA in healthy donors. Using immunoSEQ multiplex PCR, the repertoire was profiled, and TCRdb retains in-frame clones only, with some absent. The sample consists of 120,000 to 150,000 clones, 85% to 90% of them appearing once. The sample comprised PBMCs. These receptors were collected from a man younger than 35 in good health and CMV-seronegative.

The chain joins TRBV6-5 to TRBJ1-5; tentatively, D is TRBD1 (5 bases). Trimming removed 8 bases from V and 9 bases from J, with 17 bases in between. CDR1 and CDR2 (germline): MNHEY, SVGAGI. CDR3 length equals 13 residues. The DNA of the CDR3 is TGTGCCAGCGGGGCCAGGGTTTCCCGGCCCCAGCATTTT. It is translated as CASGARVSRPQHF.

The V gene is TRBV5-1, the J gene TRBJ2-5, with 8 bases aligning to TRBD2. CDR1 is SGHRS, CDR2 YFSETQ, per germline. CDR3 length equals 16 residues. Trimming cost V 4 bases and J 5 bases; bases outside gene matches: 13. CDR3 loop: CASSRGGAGDVETQYF. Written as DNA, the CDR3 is TGCGCCAGCAGCCGCGGGGGAGCGGGAGACGTGGAGACCCAGTACTTC.

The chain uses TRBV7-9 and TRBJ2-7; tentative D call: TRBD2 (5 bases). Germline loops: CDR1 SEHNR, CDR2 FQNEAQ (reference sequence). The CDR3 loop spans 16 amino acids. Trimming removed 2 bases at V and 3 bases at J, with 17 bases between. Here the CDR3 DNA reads TGTGCCAGCAGCTTATTTGGGTATGGCGCGGGCTACGAGCAGTACTTC. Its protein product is CASSLFGYGAGYEQYF.

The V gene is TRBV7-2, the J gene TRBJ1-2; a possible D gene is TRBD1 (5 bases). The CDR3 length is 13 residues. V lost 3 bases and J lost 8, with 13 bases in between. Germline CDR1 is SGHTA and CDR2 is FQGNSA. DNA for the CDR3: TGTGCCAGCAGCTTCGTCCAGGGCGACGGCTACACCTTC. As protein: CASSFVQGDGYTF.

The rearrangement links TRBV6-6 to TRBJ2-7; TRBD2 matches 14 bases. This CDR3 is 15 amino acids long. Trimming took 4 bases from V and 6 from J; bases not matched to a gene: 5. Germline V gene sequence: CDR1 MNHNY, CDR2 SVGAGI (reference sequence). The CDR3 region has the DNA TGTGCCAGCAGTTGGCCGGGACTAGCGGGAGCCGAGCAGTACTTC. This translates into CASSWPGLAGAEQYF.

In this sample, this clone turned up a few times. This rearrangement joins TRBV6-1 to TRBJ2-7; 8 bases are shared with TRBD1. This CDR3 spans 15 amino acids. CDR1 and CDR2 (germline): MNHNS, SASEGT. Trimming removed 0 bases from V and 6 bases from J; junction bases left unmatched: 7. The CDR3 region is CASSEAWQGASEQYF. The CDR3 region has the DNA TGTGCCAGCAGTGAAGCTTGGCAGGGGGCCAGCGAGCAGTACTTC.

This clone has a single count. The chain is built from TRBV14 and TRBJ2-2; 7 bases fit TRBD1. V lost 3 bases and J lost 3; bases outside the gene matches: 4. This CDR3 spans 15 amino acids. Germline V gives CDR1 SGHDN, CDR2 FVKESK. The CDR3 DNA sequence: TGTGCCAGCAGCCAGGGGACAGTATACACCGGGGAGCTGTTTTTT. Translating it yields CASSQGTVYTGELFF.

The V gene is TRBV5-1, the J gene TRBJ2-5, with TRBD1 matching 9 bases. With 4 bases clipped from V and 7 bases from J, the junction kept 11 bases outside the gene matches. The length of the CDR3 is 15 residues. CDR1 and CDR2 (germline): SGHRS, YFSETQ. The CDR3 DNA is TGCGCCAGCAGCCCCAAATACAGGGGGCAGGGGACCCAGTACTTC. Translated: CASSPKYRGQGTQYF.

CDR3 sequence: CASSLSGGTGNTIYF. The CDR3 DNA is TGTGCCAGCAGCCTAAGTGGCGGTACTGGAAACACCATATATTTT. The J gene is TRBJ1-3, the V gene TRBV11-3, with no clear D. V shed 5 bases and J shed 2 bases, with 13 bases lying between them. CDR1 is SGHNT, CDR2 YENEEA, per germline. CDR3 length: 15 amino acids. Full variable domain (rest looked up from reference TRBV11-3 and TRBJ1-3): EAGVVQSPRYKIIEKKQPVAFWCNPISGHNTLYWYLQNLGQGPELLIRYENEEAVDDSQLPKDRFSAERLKGVDSTLKIQPAELGDSAVYLCASSLSGGTGNTIYFGEGSWLTVV.

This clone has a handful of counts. DNA for the CDR3: TGTGCCAGCTCGGCGGAGTCCTACGAGCAGTACTTC. This sequence encodes CASSAESYEQYF. The chain is built from TRBV2 and TRBJ2-7; D ambiguous. Trimming removed 8 bases at V and 1 base at J, with 9 bases between. Germline V gene sequence: CDR1 SNHLY, CDR2 FYNNEI. The CDR3 has 12 residues.

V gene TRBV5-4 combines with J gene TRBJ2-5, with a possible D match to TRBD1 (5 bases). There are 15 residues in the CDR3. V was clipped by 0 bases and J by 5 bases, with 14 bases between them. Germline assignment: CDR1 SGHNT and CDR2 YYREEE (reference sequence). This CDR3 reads CASSLAIGEWETQYF. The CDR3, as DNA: TGTGCCAGCAGCTTGGCGATAGGGGAATGGGAGACCCAGTACTTC.

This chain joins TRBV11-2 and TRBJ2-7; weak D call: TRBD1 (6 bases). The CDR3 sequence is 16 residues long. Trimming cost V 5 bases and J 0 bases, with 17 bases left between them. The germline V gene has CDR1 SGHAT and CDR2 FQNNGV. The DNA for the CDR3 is TGTGCCAGCAGCACAATCGGACAGACCCTCTCCTACGAGCAGTACTTC. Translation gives CASSTIGQTLSYEQYF.

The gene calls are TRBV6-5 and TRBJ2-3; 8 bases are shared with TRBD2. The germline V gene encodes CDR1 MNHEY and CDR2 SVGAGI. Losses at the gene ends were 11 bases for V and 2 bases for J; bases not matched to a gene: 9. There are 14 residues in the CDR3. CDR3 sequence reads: CAARRGGFTDTQYF. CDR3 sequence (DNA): TGTGCCGCGAGACGGGGGGGTTTCACAGATACGCAGTATTTT.

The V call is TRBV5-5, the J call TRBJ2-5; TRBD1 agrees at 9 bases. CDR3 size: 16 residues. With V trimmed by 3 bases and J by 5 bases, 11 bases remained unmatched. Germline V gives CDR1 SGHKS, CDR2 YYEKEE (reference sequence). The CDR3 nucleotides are TGTGCCAGCAGCTGGGCCACAGGGGGCGCTGGGGAGACCCAGTACTTC. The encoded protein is CASSWATGGAGETQYF.

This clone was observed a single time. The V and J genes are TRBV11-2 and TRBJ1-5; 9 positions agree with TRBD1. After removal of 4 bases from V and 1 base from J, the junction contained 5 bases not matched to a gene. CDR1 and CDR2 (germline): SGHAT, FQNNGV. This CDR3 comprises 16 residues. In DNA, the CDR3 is TGTGCCAGCAGCTGGGGGACAGGGAGAAGCAATCAGCCCCAGCATTTT. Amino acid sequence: CASSWGTGRSNQPQHF.

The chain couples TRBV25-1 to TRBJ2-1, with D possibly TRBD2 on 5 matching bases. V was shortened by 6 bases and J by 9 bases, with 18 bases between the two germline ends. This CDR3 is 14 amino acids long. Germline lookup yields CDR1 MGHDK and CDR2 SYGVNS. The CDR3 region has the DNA TGTGCCAGCAGCTCCTCCCATGTGGGAGTTGAGCAGTTCTTC. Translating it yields CASSSSHVGVEQFF.

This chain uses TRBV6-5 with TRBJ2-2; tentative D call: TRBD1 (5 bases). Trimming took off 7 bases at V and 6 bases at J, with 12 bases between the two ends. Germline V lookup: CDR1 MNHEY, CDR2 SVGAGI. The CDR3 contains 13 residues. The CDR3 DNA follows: TGTGCCAGCAAAAAACCAGGGTCCGGGGAGCTGTTTTTT. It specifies CASKKPGSGELFF.

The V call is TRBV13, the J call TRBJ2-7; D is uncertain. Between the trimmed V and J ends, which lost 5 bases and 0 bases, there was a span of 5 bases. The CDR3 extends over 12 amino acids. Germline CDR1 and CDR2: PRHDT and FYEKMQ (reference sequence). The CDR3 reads CASSASSYEQYF. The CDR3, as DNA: TGTGCCAGCAGCGCCAGCTCCTACGAGCAGTACTTC.

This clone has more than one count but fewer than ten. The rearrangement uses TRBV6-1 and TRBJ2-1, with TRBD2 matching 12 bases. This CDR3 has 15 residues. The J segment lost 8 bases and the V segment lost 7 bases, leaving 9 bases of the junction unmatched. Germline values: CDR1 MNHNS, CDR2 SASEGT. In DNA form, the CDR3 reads TGTGCCAGCACAATACTAGCGGGAGGAGGCGATGAGCAGTTCTTC. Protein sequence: CASTILAGGGDEQFF.

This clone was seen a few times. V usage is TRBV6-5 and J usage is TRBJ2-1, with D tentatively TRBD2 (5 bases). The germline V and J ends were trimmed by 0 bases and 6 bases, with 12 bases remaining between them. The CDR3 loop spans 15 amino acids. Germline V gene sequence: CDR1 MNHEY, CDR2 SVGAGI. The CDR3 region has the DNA TGTGCCAGCAGTTACTCGATCACTAGTCCCAATGAGCAGTTCTTC. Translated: CASSYSITSPNEQFF.

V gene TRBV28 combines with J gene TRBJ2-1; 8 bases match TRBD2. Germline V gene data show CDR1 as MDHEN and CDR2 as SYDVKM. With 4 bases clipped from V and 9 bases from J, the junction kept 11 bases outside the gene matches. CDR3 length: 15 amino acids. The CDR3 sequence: CASSSPGLGAIEQFF. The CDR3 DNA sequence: TGTGCCAGCAGTTCCCCGGGACTAGGGGCAATTGAGCAGTTCTTC.

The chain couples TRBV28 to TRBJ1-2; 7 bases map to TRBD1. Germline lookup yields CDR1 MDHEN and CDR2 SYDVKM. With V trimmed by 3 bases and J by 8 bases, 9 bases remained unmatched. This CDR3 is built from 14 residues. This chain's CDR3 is CASSFRDRRSGYTF. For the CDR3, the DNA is TGTGCCAGCAGTTTTCGGGACAGACGGAGCGGCTACACCTTC.

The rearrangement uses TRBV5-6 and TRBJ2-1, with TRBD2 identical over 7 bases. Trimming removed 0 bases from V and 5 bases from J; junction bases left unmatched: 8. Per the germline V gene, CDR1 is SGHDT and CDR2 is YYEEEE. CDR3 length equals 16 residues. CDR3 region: CASSLGPSGINNEQFF. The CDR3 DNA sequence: TGTGCCAGCAGCTTGGGCCCTAGCGGAATAAACAATGAGCAGTTCTTC.

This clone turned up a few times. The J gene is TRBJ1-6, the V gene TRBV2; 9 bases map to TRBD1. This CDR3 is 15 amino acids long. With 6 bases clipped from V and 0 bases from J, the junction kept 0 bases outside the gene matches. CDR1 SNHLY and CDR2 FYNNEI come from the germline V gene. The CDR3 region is CASRGQGSYNSPLHF. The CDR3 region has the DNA TGTGCCAGCAGGGGACAGGGCTCCTATAATTCACCCCTCCACTTT.

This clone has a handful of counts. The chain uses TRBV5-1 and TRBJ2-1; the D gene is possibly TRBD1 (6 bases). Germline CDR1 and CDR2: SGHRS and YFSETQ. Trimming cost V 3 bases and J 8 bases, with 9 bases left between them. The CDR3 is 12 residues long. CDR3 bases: TGCGCCAGCAGCTCACAGGGCTATGAGCAGTTCTTC. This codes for CASSSQGYEQFF.

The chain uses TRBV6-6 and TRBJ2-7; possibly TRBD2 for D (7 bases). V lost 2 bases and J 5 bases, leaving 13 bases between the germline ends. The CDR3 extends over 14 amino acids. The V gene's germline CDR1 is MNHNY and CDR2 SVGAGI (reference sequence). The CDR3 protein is CASSYGGAWNEQYF. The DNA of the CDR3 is TGTGCCAGCAGTTACGGGGGGGCCTGGAACGAGCAGTACTTC.

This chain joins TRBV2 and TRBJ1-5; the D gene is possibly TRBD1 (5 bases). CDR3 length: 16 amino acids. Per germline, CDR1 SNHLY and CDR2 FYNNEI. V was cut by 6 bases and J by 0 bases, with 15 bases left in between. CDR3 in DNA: TGTGCCAGCAGACCACCCCAGGGATATAGCAATCAGCCCCAGCATTTT. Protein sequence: CASRPPQGYSNQPQHF.

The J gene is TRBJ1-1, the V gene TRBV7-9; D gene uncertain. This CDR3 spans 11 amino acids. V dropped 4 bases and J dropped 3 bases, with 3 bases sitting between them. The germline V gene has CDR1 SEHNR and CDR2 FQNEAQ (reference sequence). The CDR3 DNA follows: TGTGCCAGCAGCTCCGACACTGAAGCTTTCTTT. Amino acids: CASSSDTEAFF.

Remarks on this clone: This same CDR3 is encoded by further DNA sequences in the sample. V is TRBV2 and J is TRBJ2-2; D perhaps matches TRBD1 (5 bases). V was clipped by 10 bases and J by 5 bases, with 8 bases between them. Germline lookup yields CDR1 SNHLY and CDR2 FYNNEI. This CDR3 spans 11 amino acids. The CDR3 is CATQGTGELFF. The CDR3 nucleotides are TGTGCCACCCAGGGTACCGGGGAGCTGTTTTTT.

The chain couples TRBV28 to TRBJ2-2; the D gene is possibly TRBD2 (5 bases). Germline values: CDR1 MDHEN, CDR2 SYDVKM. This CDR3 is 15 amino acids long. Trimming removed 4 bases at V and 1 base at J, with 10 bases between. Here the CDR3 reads CASSSRGLNTGELFF. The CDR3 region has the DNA TGTGCCAGCAGTTCCCGGGGTTTGAACACCGGGGAGCTGTTTTTT.

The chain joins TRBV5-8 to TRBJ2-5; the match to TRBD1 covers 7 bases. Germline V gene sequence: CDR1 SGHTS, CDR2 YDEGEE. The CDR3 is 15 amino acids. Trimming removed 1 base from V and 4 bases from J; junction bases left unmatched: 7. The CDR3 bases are TGTGCCAGCAGCTTGTATGGGACAGAGCGAGAGACCCAGTACTTC. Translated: CASSLYGTERETQYF. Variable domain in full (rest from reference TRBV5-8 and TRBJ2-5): EAGVTQSPTHLIKTRGQQATLRCSPISGHTSVYWYQQALGLGLQFLLWYDEGEERNRGNFPPRFSGRQFPNYSSELNVNALELEDSALYLCASSLYGTERETQYFGPGTRLLVL.

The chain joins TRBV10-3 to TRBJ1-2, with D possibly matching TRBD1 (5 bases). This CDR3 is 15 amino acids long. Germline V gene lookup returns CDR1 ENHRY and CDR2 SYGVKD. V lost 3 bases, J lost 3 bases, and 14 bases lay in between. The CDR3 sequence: CAISENQGSHYGYTF. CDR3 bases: TGTGCCATCAGTGAAAATCAGGGTTCTCACTATGGCTACACCTTC.